The entry that follows covers one T cell receptor beta chain sequence. Original processing notes: Amplification from reference gene primers served as the basis for estimated nucleated cell counts. Profiled with immunoSEQ multiplex PCR; TCRdb holds only in-frame clones, not every one. Clonal size and the V and J genes are those of that table, whereas D and trimming came from the DNA. The sample carries over 65,000 clones, approximately 86% recorded once. This sample is part of a study of blood T cell repertoires in COVID-19. Study background: COVID-19 samples from acute and convalescent phases originated in the United States, Italy and Spain.

Followed longitudinally, the Seattle patients had been enrolled during active infection. V shed 2 bases and J 4 bases; nucleotides not matched to a gene: 4. The CDR3 runs 15 residues. Germline V gene data show CDR1 as SGHNT and CDR2 as YYREEE (reference sequence). The clonotype originates from a man at least 80 years old with COVID-19, enrolled during active disease. Sequenced: peripheral blood. The chain has TRBV5-4 and TRBJ2-2; 8 bases align to TRBD1. CDR3 nucleotide sequence: TGTGCCAGCAGCTTTGGACAGGGTTTCACCGGGGAGCTGTTTTTT. This encodes CASSFGQGFTGELFF.